Below, 5 T cell receptor beta chains from the same sample are listed, as sequenced in a study of blood T cell repertoires in COVID-19. Sequenced by immunoSEQ multiplex PCR; TCRdb stores in-frame clones only, minus some. The sample has about 76,000 clones; about 82% are singletons. The sample taken for sequencing was peripheral blood. These receptor sequences come from an older woman with acute or convalescent COVID-19.

The chain has TRBV30 and TRBJ1-2; TRBD1 might be the D (6 bases). The CDR3 is 12 residues long. Germline V gives CDR1 GTSNPN, CDR2 SVGIG (reference sequence). V was cut by 5 bases and J by 4 bases, with 11 bases left in between. CDR3 in DNA: TGTGCCTGGCAAGGGGGGGTCTATGGCTACACCTTC. This gives the protein CAWQGGVYGYTF. Looking up the rest from reference TRBV30 and TRBJ1-2 gives the full variable domain: SQTIHQWPATLVQPVGSPLSLECTVEGTSNPNLYWYRQAAGRGLQLLFYSVGIGQISSEVPQNLSASRPQDRQFILSSKKLLLSDSGFYLCAWQGGVYGYTFGSGTRLTVV.

Notes on this clone: Other nucleotide sequences in the sample specify the same CDR3. The V and J genes are TRBV5-1 and TRBJ2-5; 11 bases map to TRBD2. The CDR3 runs 13 residues. Per germline, CDR1 SGHRS and CDR2 YFSETQ. V lost 5 bases, J lost 4 bases, and 1 base stayed unmatched. This CDR3 is CASSGTSGETQYF. The DNA for the CDR3 is TGCGCCAGCAGTGGGACTAGCGGAGAGACCCAGTACTTC. Drawing the rest from reference TRBV5-1 and TRBJ2-5, the complete variable domain is KAGVTQTPRYLIKTRGQQVTLSCSPISGHRSVSWYQQTPGQGLQFLFEYFSETQRNKGNFPGRFSGRQFSNSRSEMNVSTLELGDSALYLCASSGTSGETQYFGPGTRLLVL.

The CDR3 DNA is TGTGCCACCAGCGATGACAGGGCAGGTCAGCCCCAGCATTTT. Its protein is CATSDDRAGQPQHF. The chain is built from TRBV24-1 and TRBJ1-5; 7 bases map to TRBD1. The CDR3 totals 14 residues. The V gene's germline CDR1 is KGHDR and CDR2 SFDVKD. The J segment lost 6 bases and the V segment lost 7 bases, leaving 8 bases of the junction unmatched.

The chain links TRBV7-6 to TRBJ2-5, with 7 nucleotides matching TRBD1. The V gene's germline CDR1 is SGHVS and CDR2 FNYEAQ. The CDR3 runs 17 residues. Losses at the gene ends were 2 bases for V and 6 bases for J; bases not matched to a gene: 15. CDR3 sequence reads: CASSLSPGQQAEKTQYF. CDR3 in DNA: TGTGCCAGCAGCTTATCCCCGGGACAGCAAGCGGAGAAGACCCAGTACTTC.

The J gene is TRBJ1-2, the V gene TRBV24-1; D gene uncertain. V lost 7 bases, J lost 4 bases, and 9 bases lay in between. Per the germline V gene, CDR1 is KGHDR and CDR2 is SFDVKD. This CDR3 spans 12 amino acids. Here the CDR3 reads CATSRHGYGYTF. Here the CDR3 DNA reads TGTGCCACCAGCAGACATGGCTATGGCTACACCTTC.